This T cell receptor beta chain was identified during a study of shared clonotypes between healthy human individuals. Study summary: Donors, aged 18 to 49, were a couple of women and three men. The study's findings and limits: Tissue TCR repertoires likely differ from these blood-only repertoires.

Researchers divided each subset's genomic DNA evenly across several immunoSEQ plates. Measured with immunoSEQ multiplex PCR; TCRdb has only the in-frame clones, and not every one. The data contain about 1.9 million clones, roughly 95% of them seen just once; the ten biggest clones take up 1.5% to 2%. Naive CD8 populations comprised CD45RO-negative cells positively selected for CCR7, excluding terminally differentiated effector memory CD45RA+ cells. To note about this clone: Its antigen is not identified.

The CDR3 spans 18 residues. The ends lost 4 bases at V and 2 bases at J; junction bases unmatched: 16. Germline CDR1 MNHEY, CDR2 SMNVEV (reference sequence). This chain connects TRBV27 to TRBJ2-5, with 7 bases identical to TRBD1. The specimen sequenced was naive CD8+ T cells from PBMCs. This TCR came from a man aged 18-30 years in good health. Some clones in this sample may be carry-over from other donors' samples. The CDR3 loop is CASSYIRPTGVAQETQYF. The DNA of the CDR3 is TGTGCCAGCAGTTATATAAGACCTACAGGGGTGGCTCAAGAGACCCAGTACTTC.